The 22 T cell receptor beta chains listed next were all sequenced from one sample in a study of blood T cell repertoires in COVID-19. Clones were sequenced by immunoSEQ multiplex PCR, and TCRdb holds only the in-frame ones, with some missing. Of over 600,000 clones listed, about 87% are singletons. The sample consisted of peripheral blood. The source is a woman under 30 with acute or convalescent COVID-19.

The V gene is TRBV7-9, the J gene TRBJ1-2, with D tentatively TRBD1 (5 bases). CDR1 and CDR2 (germline): SEHNR, FQNEAQ (reference sequence). The germline V and J ends were trimmed by 5 bases and 3 bases, with 13 bases remaining between them. This CDR3 spans 14 amino acids. The CDR3 loop is CASSRQFSYYGYTF. CDR3 in DNA: TGTGCCAGCAGCCGACAGTTCTCTTACTATGGCTACACCTTC.

The chain employs TRBV4-1 and TRBJ2-5; 7 bases are a match to TRBD2. Germline V gives CDR1 MGHRA, CDR2 YSYEKL. J gave up 0 bases and V 4 bases, and 20 bases lay outside the gene matches. The CDR3 is 20 amino acids. Here the CDR3 reads CASSPESLAALSWYQETQYF. For the CDR3, the DNA is TGCGCCAGCAGCCCGGAATCTCTAGCGGCTTTAAGTTGGTACCAAGAGACCCAGTACTTC.

CDR3 protein: CASSANVGTGGYEQYF. As DNA, the CDR3 is TGTGCCAGCAGTGCAAATGTAGGGACAGGGGGTTACGAGCAGTACTTC. The chain links TRBV25-1 to TRBJ2-7; 11 bases are shared with TRBD1. V gave up 4 bases and J gave up 4 bases; unmatched junction bases: 9. The CDR3 extends over 16 amino acids. Germline CDR1 and CDR2: MGHDK and SYGVNS.

The chain carries TRBV19 and TRBJ2-1, with 10 bases fitting TRBD1. V lost 6 bases and J lost 3; bases outside the gene matches: 11. The CDR3 contains 17 residues. Per the germline V gene, CDR1 is LNHDA and CDR2 is SQIVND (reference sequence). CDR3 nucleotides: TGTGCCAGTAGGGTAGGCTCGGGGACAGGGGTCTACAATGAGCAGTTCTTC. Protein: CASRVGSGTGVYNEQFF.

The rearrangement joins TRBV3-1 (or the pseudogene TRBV3-2) to TRBJ2-1; 7 bases fit TRBD2. V shed 0 bases and J 5 bases; nucleotides not matched to a gene: 13. This CDR3 spans 18 amino acids. In germline, CDR1 is LGHDT, CDR2 YNNKEL (reference sequence). The CDR3 region has the DNA TGTGCCAGCAGCCAAGATCCGACAGCGGGGTCCTACCACAATGAGCAGTTCTTC. It encodes CASSQDPTAGSYHNEQFF.

The CDR3 region is CASSSRGLMNTEAFF. DNA for the CDR3: TGTGCCAGCAGCAGCAGGGGTCTCATGAACACTGAAGCTTTCTTT. The genes are TRBV7-9 and TRBJ1-1; a weak D match, TRBD1 (6 bases). The germline gives CDR1 SEHNR, CDR2 FQNEAQ (reference sequence). With 5 bases removed from V and 0 bases from J, the gap between germline ends came to 13 bases. This CDR3 is built from 15 residues. Combining the CDR3 with reference TRBV7-9 and TRBJ1-1 gives the whole variable domain DTGVSQNPRHKITKRGQNVTFRCDPISEHNRLYWYRQTLGQGPEFLTYFQNEAQLEKSRLLSDRFSAERPKGSFSTLEIQRTEQGDSAMYLCASSSRGLMNTEAFFGQGTRLTVV.

The gene calls are TRBV19 and TRBJ2-7, with TRBD2 matching 7 bases. Trimming took 3 bases from V and 3 from J; bases not matched to a gene: 8. This CDR3 region has 15 residues. Germline lookup yields CDR1 LNHDA and CDR2 SQIVND (reference sequence). The CDR3 loop is CASSIGLADNYEQYF. Here the CDR3 DNA reads TGTGCCAGTAGTATCGGTCTAGCGGATAACTACGAGCAGTACTTC.

The J gene is TRBJ1-5, the V gene TRBV19; a possible D gene is TRBD1 (6 bases). The CDR3 spans 16 residues. Germline CDR1 and CDR2: LNHDA and SQIVND (reference sequence). V lost 0 bases to trimming and J lost 3 bases, with 12 bases between them. DNA of the CDR3: TGTGCCAGTAGTATAGATCCCTACAGGGTCAATCAGCCCCAGCATTTT. Amino acids: CASSIDPYRVNQPQHF. Drawing the rest from reference TRBV19 and TRBJ1-5, the complete variable domain is DGGITQSPKYLFRKEGQNVTLSCEQNLNHDAMYWYRQDPGQGLRLIYYSQIVNDFQKGDIAEGYSVSREKKESFPLTVTSAQKNPTAFYLCASSIDPYRVNQPQHFGDGTRLSIL.

V usage is TRBV5-4 and J usage is TRBJ1-2; D is possibly TRBD1 (6 bases). The CDR3 has 16 residues. Germline V gives CDR1 SGHNT, CDR2 YYREEE (reference sequence). V lost 0 bases, J lost 0 bases, and 12 bases lay in between. The DNA for the CDR3 is TGTGCCAGCAGCTTGGAAGTTGCAGGGGCTAACTATGGCTACACCTTC. Its translation is CASSLEVAGANYGYTF.

This clone appeared a single time. V usage is TRBV7-6 and J usage is TRBJ1-3; tentative D call: TRBD1 (5 bases). The CDR3 is made up of 17 amino acids. From germline, CDR1 is SGHVS and CDR2 FNYEAQ. The germline V and J ends were trimmed by 2 bases and 4 bases, with 18 bases remaining between them. As DNA, the CDR3 is TGTGCCAGCAGCTTAAGGGACTCCTTGGGCTCCGGAAACACCATATATTTT. Translating gives CASSLRDSLGSGNTIYF. The variable domain in full, with the rest retrieved from reference TRBV7-6 and TRBJ1-3, is GAGVSQSPRYKVTKRGQDVALRCDPISGHVSLYWYRQALGQGPEFLTYFNYEAQQDKSGLPNDRFSAERPEGSISTLTIQRTEQRDSAMYRCASSLRDSLGSGNTIYFGEGSWLTVV.

The chain carries TRBV19 and TRBJ1-2, with D maybe TRBD1 (6 bases). This CDR3 is built from 14 residues. V dropped 2 bases and J dropped 6 bases, with 13 bases sitting between them. Germline CDR1 LNHDA, CDR2 SQIVND (reference sequence). The CDR3 nucleotides read TGTGCCAGTAGTATAACTACAGGGCTCCATGGCTACACCTTC. It yields the protein CASSITTGLHGYTF.

The chain employs TRBV5-6 and TRBJ1-5, with D tentatively TRBD1 (6 bases). Trimming shortened V by 1 base and J by 6 bases, and 14 bases separated the two germline ends. There are 15 residues in the CDR3. CDR1 SGHDT and CDR2 YYEEEE come from the germline V gene. CDR3 DNA: TGTGCCAGCAGCTTGAAGGGTCGGGGGGCTCAGCCCCAGCATTTT. Protein product: CASSLKGRGAQPQHF.

The CDR3 DNA sequence: TGCGCCAGCAGCCAAGTAGCGGGAGGGGAGCAGCCCCAGCATTTT. It translates to CASSQVAGGEQPQHF. The chain employs TRBV4-1 and TRBJ1-5, with D perhaps matching TRBD1 (5 bases). Germline-derived CDR1 and CDR2 are MGHRA and YSYEKL. V dropped 1 base and J dropped 7 bases, with 14 bases sitting between them. The CDR3 contains 15 residues.

The table lists this clone with a count of one. CDR3: CASSLSDRGDSYEQYF. The CDR3 DNA reads TGCGCCAGCAGCTTGTCCGACAGGGGGGACTCCTACGAGCAGTACTTC. The chain carries TRBV5-1 and TRBJ2-7; the match to TRBD1 covers 9 bases. The CDR3 runs to 16 residues. J lost 0 bases, V lost 1 base, and 5 bases had no gene match. The germline CDR1 and CDR2 sequences are SGHRS and YFSETQ.

This chain connects TRBV19 to TRBJ1-3; no firm D call. Germline V lookup: CDR1 LNHDA, CDR2 SQIVND (reference sequence). Trimming left V 5 bases short and J 0 bases short, with 8 bases between. This CDR3 is 14 amino acids long. The DNA for the CDR3 is TGTGCCAGTAGTTTTTCGAGCTCTGGAAACACCATATATTTT. Its translation is CASSFSSSGNTIYF.

The chain links TRBV5-1 to TRBJ2-7; 7 positions agree with TRBD1. The V segment lost 0 bases and the J segment 3 bases; nucleotides outside the gene matches: 3. Germline CDR1 is SGHRS and CDR2 is YFSETQ. This CDR3 has 14 amino acids. CDR3 sequence reads: CASSLDHRGYEQYF. DNA for the CDR3: TGCGCCAGCAGCTTGGATCACAGGGGCTACGAGCAGTACTTC.

As to this clone: Other DNA sequences in this sample translate to the same CDR3. The genes are TRBV6-5 and TRBJ1-1; D is possibly TRBD1 (6 bases). V was clipped by 0 bases and J by 0 bases, with 8 bases between them. Germline V gene lookup returns CDR1 MNHEY and CDR2 SVGAGI. CDR3 size: 15 residues. CDR3 nucleotide sequence: TGTGCCAGCAGTTACTCAAAGGGGGTGAACACTGAAGCTTTCTTT. Amino acid sequence: CASSYSKGVNTEAFF.

This clone was seen only once. For the CDR3, the DNA is TGTGCCAGCAGGGATATACTAGCGGGATTCTTGGGCGAGCAGTACTTC. It translates to CASRDILAGFLGEQYF. The chain combines TRBV2 with TRBJ2-7, with 10 nucleotides matching TRBD2. Germline CDR1 and CDR2: SNHLY and FYNNEI. The CDR3 has 16 residues. With V trimmed by 6 bases and J by 6 bases, 14 bases remained unmatched.

This clone was seen more than once but under ten times. The chain joins TRBV6-5 to TRBJ1-1; 7 bases are a match to TRBD1. V shed 4 bases and J 1 base; nucleotides not matched to a gene: 3. Germline-derived CDR1 and CDR2 are MNHEY and SVGAGI. This CDR3 contains 14 residues. Here the CDR3 reads CASSSRQGNTEAFF. In DNA, the CDR3 is TGTGCCAGCAGTTCCCGACAGGGGAACACTGAAGCTTTCTTT.

The chain recombines TRBV7-2 with TRBJ2-1; D is unclear. This CDR3 spans 13 amino acids. Trimming removed 7 bases at V and 4 bases at J, with 11 bases between. Germline V CDR1 and CDR2: SGHTA, FQGNSA. The chain's CDR3 is CASTLLGYNEQFF. CDR3 bases: TGTGCCAGCACCCTACTCGGGTACAATGAGCAGTTCTTC.

J is TRBJ1-2 and V is TRBV5-5; D might be TRBD1 (5 bases). The CDR3 extends over 12 amino acids. The V end was cut by 6 bases, the J end by 4 bases, with 10 bases between. In germline, CDR1 is SGHKS, CDR2 YYEKEE (reference sequence). The CDR3 DNA follows: TGTGCCAGCACAGGGATTGGCTATGGCTACACCTTC. Protein product: CASTGIGYGYTF.

The rearrangement joins TRBV3-1 (or the pseudogene TRBV3-2) to TRBJ1-4; the D is unclear. The V and J ends lost 5 bases and 8 bases respectively, with 12 bases between them. Germline CDR1 LGHDT, CDR2 YNNKEL (reference sequence). The CDR3 covers 13 residues. CDR3 amino acids: CASSWSAGEKLFF. In DNA, the CDR3 is TGTGCCAGCAGCTGGTCGGCGGGAGAAAAACTGTTTTTT.